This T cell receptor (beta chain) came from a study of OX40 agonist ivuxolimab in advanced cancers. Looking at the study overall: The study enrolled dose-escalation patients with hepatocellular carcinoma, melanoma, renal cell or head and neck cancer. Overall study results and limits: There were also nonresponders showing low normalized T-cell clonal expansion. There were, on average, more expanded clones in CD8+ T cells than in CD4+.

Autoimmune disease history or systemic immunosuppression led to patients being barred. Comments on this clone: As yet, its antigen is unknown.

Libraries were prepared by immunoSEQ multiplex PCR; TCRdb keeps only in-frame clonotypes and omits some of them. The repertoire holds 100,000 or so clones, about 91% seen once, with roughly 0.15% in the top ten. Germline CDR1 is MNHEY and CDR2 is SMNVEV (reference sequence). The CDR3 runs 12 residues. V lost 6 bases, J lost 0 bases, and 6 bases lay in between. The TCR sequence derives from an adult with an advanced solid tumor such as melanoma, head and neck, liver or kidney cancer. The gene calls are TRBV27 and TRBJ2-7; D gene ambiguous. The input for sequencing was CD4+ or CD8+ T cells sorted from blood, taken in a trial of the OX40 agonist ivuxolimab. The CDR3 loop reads CASSGRSYEQYF. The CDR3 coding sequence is TGTGCCAGCAGCGGACGCTCCTACGAGCAGTACTTC.